One and the same sample provided the 28 T cell receptor beta chains below, sequenced in a study of OX40 agonist ivuxolimab in advanced cancers. Measured with immunoSEQ multiplex PCR; TCRdb has only the in-frame clones, and not every one. The sample shows tens of thousands of clones, 88% of them seen only once. The sample in question was CD4+ or CD8+ T cells sorted from blood, obtained in a trial of the OX40 agonist ivuxolimab. The source of these receptors is an adult with an advanced solid tumor such as melanoma, head and neck, liver or kidney cancer.

V is TRBV6-5 and J is TRBJ1-2; 8 nucleotides agree with TRBD1. This CDR3 has 15 amino acids. CDR1 MNHEY and CDR2 SVGAGI come from the germline V gene. V trimming: 6 bases; J trimming: 0 bases; junction bases outside the gene matches: 6. The CDR3 nucleotides read TGTGCCAGCAGGGGAAGGACAGGGTCTAACTATGGCTACACCTTC. It specifies CASRGRTGSNYGYTF.

V is TRBV30 and J is TRBJ1-1, with TRBD1 matching over 9 bases. Germline lookup yields CDR1 GTSNPN and CDR2 SVGIG (reference sequence). The V and J ends lost 5 bases and 5 bases, in that order; junction bases with no gene match: 9. The CDR3 loop spans 14 amino acids. CDR3: CAWGSQGAWTEAFF. The DNA for the CDR3 is TGTGCCTGGGGATCACAGGGGGCCTGGACTGAAGCTTTCTTT.

V is TRBV7-9 and J is TRBJ1-2, with D perhaps TRBD1 (5 bases). In germline, CDR1 is SEHNR, CDR2 FQNEAQ (reference sequence). The CDR3 runs 15 residues. V was clipped by 1 base and J by 2 bases, with 11 bases between them. Written as DNA, the CDR3 is TGTGCCAGCAGCTTAGTGGCAGGGAACAACTATGGCTACACCTTC. Translated: CASSLVAGNNYGYTF.

The rearrangement uses TRBV6-5 and TRBJ1-2; TRBD1 matches at 8 bases. V dropped 3 bases and J dropped 4; count of bases not matched to a gene: 7. Germline-derived CDR1 and CDR2 are MNHEY and SVGAGI. This CDR3 has 15 amino acids. The CDR3 DNA follows: TGTGCCAGCAGTTATGGACAGGGATGGAGCTATGGCTACACCTTC. Residues: CASSYGQGWSYGYTF.

The CDR3 reads CASSLRGDNEQFF. CDR3 coding DNA: TGCGCCAGCAGCCTCCGGGGGGACAATGAGCAGTTCTTC. This rearrangement joins TRBV4-1 to TRBJ2-1; 7 nucleotides align to TRBD2. Looked up from germline, CDR1 is MGHRA and CDR2 is YSYEKL. This CDR3 contains 13 residues. V dropped 4 bases and J dropped 5; count of bases not matched to a gene: 2.

The chain combines TRBV5-4 with TRBJ2-2; D may be TRBD1 (6 bases). CDR1 is SGHNT, CDR2 YYREEE, per germline (reference sequence). The CDR3 spans 14 residues. V gave up 6 bases and J gave up 1 base, with 10 bases separating them. CDR3 in amino acids: CASTLQGNTGELFF. The CDR3 nucleotides read TGTGCCAGCACCCTACAGGGGAACACCGGGGAGCTGTTTTTT.

This clone appeared a single time. The V gene is TRBV19, the J gene TRBJ1-4; unclear D gene. Germline CDR1 reads LNHDA; CDR2 reads SQIVND (reference sequence). V lost 5 bases and J lost 6, with 10 bases in between. The CDR3 is 13 amino acids. Here the CDR3 reads CASSPTRDEKLFF. CDR3 DNA: TGTGCCAGTAGTCCCACCCGAGATGAAAAACTGTTTTTT.

The chain combines TRBV5-4 with TRBJ2-7, with D possibly TRBD2 on 6 matching bases. Germline V gives CDR1 SGHNT, CDR2 YYREEE (reference sequence). This CDR3 spans 13 amino acids. V dropped 2 bases and J dropped 0 bases, with 6 bases sitting between them. CDR3 sequence reads: CASSLAGSYEQYF. The CDR3 coding sequence is TGTGCCAGCAGCTTAGCGGGCTCCTACGAGCAGTACTTC. The entire variable domain, with the rest obtained from reference TRBV5-4 and TRBJ2-7, is as follows: ETGVTQSPTHLIKTRGQQVTLRCSSQSGHNTVSWYQQALGQGPQFIFQYYREEENGRGNFPPRFSGLQFPNYSSELNVNALELDDSALYLCASSLAGSYEQYFGPGTRLTVT.

This clone was picked up one time. The chain's CDR3 is CASSKLAGDAGELFF. The CDR3 nucleotides are TGTGCCAGCAGCAAACTAGCGGGAGATGCCGGGGAGCTGTTTTTT. The chain has TRBV7-2 and TRBJ2-2; 11 bases are shared with TRBD2. The CDR3 consists of 15 residues. The ends lost 5 bases at V and 6 bases at J; junction bases unmatched: 5. From germline, CDR1 is SGHTA and CDR2 FQGNSA.

This clone was detected once. This rearrangement joins TRBV11-3 to TRBJ2-3, with a possible D match to TRBD2 (7 bases). The CDR3 totals 15 residues. V shed 4 bases and J shed 4 bases, with 15 bases lying between them. CDR1 and CDR2 from the germline V gene are SGHNT and YENEEA. The CDR3 nucleotides are TGTGCCAGCAGCTCCGCGGGGGCCGGGGCAGATACGCAGTATTTT. As protein: CASSSAGAGADTQYF.

This sequence joins TRBV5-4 and TRBJ2-1; no clear D gene. The CDR3 covers 12 residues. CDR1 SGHNT and CDR2 YYREEE come from the germline V gene (reference sequence). V lost 4 bases to trimming and J lost 6 bases, with 8 bases between them. The CDR3 here is CASSPASNEQFF. Here the CDR3 DNA reads TGTGCCAGCAGCCCGGCGAGCAATGAGCAGTTCTTC.

Only one count was recorded for this clone. The chain is built from TRBV2 and TRBJ1-2, with no clear D. This CDR3 spans 15 amino acids. The V gene lost 7 bases and the J gene lost 2 bases, with 17 bases spanning the gap. CDR1 and CDR2 from the germline V gene are SNHLY and FYNNEI. DNA for the CDR3: TGTGCCAGCACGGCAAACTTGGGAGGGAACTATGGCTACACCTTC. This gives the protein CASTANLGGNYGYTF.

The rearrangement uses TRBV9 and TRBJ1-2; the match to TRBD1 covers 7 bases. Germline V CDR1 and CDR2: SGDLS, YYNGEE. The CDR3 covers 15 residues. After removal of 4 bases from V and 8 bases from J, the junction contained 14 bases not matched to a gene. CDR3 residues: CASSPTTGPQGGYTF. DNA for the CDR3: TGTGCCAGCAGCCCAACGACAGGGCCCCAGGGGGGCTACACCTTC.

The genes are TRBV13 and TRBJ1-2; D is ambiguous. Per the germline V gene, CDR1 is PRHDT and CDR2 is FYEKMQ (reference sequence). The V end was cut by 0 bases, the J end by 5 bases, with 16 bases between. The CDR3 length is 16 residues. The CDR3 loop is CASSLGTALVVYGYTF. CDR3 sequence (DNA): TGTGCCAGCAGCTTAGGTACAGCGCTGGTTGTGTATGGCTACACCTTC.

The chain is built from TRBV6-5 and TRBJ1-2; D not resolved. This CDR3 has 14 residues. Trimming took off 0 bases at V and 5 bases at J, with 10 bases between the two ends. Germline CDR1 and CDR2: MNHEY and SVGAGI. CDR3: CASSYSNGLYGYTF. DNA of the CDR3: TGTGCCAGCAGTTACTCGAATGGGCTTTATGGCTACACCTTC.

The V call is TRBV13, the J call TRBJ1-2; TRBD1 agrees at 8 bases. Germline loops: CDR1 PRHDT, CDR2 FYEKMQ (reference sequence). The CDR3 loop spans 15 amino acids. Trimming took 2 bases from V and 4 from J; bases not matched to a gene: 6. The CDR3 is CASSLRSQGGYGYTF. The CDR3 nucleotides are TGTGCCAGCAGCTTAAGATCACAGGGGGGCTATGGCTACACCTTC. The variable domain in full, with the rest retrieved from reference TRBV13 and TRBJ1-2, is AAGVIQSPRHLIKEKRETATLKCYPIPRHDTVYWYQQGPGQDPQFLISFYEKMQSDKGSIPDRFSAQQFSDYHSELNMSSLELGDSALYFCASSLRSQGGYGYTFGSGTRLTVV.

The chain recombines TRBV5-1 with TRBJ2-3; a possible D gene is TRBD2 (6 bases). Per the germline V gene, CDR1 is SGHRS and CDR2 is YFSETQ. The CDR3 sequence is 14 residues long. V shed 4 bases and J shed 6 bases, with 15 bases lying between them. CDR3 in amino acids: CASSPPAGGDTQYF. CDR3 sequence (DNA): TGCGCCAGCAGCCCCCCAGCGGGCGGGGATACGCAGTATTTT.

The chain links TRBV4-3 to TRBJ2-7; TRBD2 matches 7 bases. The germline CDR1 and CDR2 sequences are LGHNA and YSLEER. The CDR3 spans 16 residues. J gave up 2 bases and V 2 bases, and 9 bases lay outside the gene matches. CDR3 bases: TGCGCCAGCAGCCAAACCGTGGGGGAGGGGACCTACGAGCAGTACTTC. Translation: CASSQTVGEGTYEQYF.

This rearrangement joins TRBV6-1 to TRBJ1-1; D unclear. CDR3 size: 12 residues. Between the trimmed V and J ends, which lost 6 bases and 6 bases, there was a span of 11 bases. The germline gives CDR1 MNHNS, CDR2 SASEGT. CDR3 in DNA: TGTGCCAGCAGGACGGTGTTATCTGAAGCTTTCTTT. It codes for CASRTVLSEAFF.

The chain combines TRBV21-1 with TRBJ1-1; the table's D call of TRBD1 was not tested on the DNA. TRBV21-1 is a pseudogene locus. The CDR3 has 15 amino acids. CDR3 coding DNA: TGTGCCAGCAGAAAACGAGACAGGGGATCTGCTGAAGCTTTCTTT. It codes for CASRKRDRGSAEAFF.

This chain links TRBV19 with TRBJ2-6; possibly TRBD1 for D (5 bases). The CDR3 contains 18 residues. Germline V gene sequence: CDR1 LNHDA, CDR2 SQIVND (reference sequence). Trimming left V 5 bases short and J 5 bases short, with 22 bases between. DNA of the CDR3: TGTGCCAGTAGTCTTAGGACACAAATCACAAATCGGGCCAACGTCCTGACTTTC. Its protein product is CASSLRTQITNRANVLTF. The full variable domain, rest sourced from reference TRBV19 and TRBJ2-6, is DGGITQSPKYLFRKEGQNVTLSCEQNLNHDAMYWYRQDPGQGLRLIYYSQIVNDFQKGDIAEGYSVSREKKESFPLTVTSAQKNPTAFYLCASSLRTQITNRANVLTFGAGSRLTVL.

The chain employs TRBV4-2 and TRBJ2-7, with 7 bases that match TRBD1. Per germline, CDR1 LGHNA and CDR2 YNFKEQ. The V and J ends lost 0 bases and 2 bases, in that order; junction bases with no gene match: 4. CDR3 length: 15 amino acids. Here the CDR3 DNA reads TGTGCCAGCAGCCAAGACCGGGACAGACCCTACGAGCAGTACTTC. This encodes CASSQDRDRPYEQYF.

The rearrangement links TRBV10-2 to TRBJ1-4; the match to TRBD1 covers 8 bases. This CDR3 comprises 16 residues. Looked up from germline, CDR1 is WSHSY and CDR2 is SAAADI. With 5 bases clipped from V and 3 bases from J, the junction kept 8 bases outside the gene matches. The CDR3 DNA sequence: TGCGCCAGCAGTCTAGGACCGGGACAGGCTAATGAAAAACTGTTTTTT. Its protein product is CASSLGPGQANEKLFF.

The V and J genes are TRBV5-1 and TRBJ2-7, with 9 bases aligning to TRBD2. The CDR3 spans 18 residues. The V gene end was trimmed by 5 bases and the J gene end by 2 bases; junction bases not matched to a gene: 17. Germline assignment: CDR1 SGHRS and CDR2 YFSETQ. The CDR3 protein is CASSRELGGLAKTYEQYF. The CDR3 nucleotides are TGCGCCAGCAGTCGCGAATTAGGGGGACTAGCTAAAACCTACGAGCAGTACTTC.

The V call is TRBV29-1, the J call TRBJ2-2; no clear D gene. V gave up 4 bases and J gave up 2 bases, with 8 bases separating them. Germline assignment: CDR1 SQVTM and CDR2 ANQGSEA. CDR3 size: 13 residues. The CDR3 bases are TGCAGCGTTGCTACTTTAAACACCGGGGAGCTGTTTTTT. Translated: CSVATLNTGELFF.

V gene TRBV10-1 combines with J gene TRBJ2-3, with 14 bases matching TRBD2. Germline V gene lookup returns CDR1 WNHNN and CDR2 SYGVQD (reference sequence). With 6 bases clipped from V and 4 bases from J, the junction kept 9 bases outside the gene matches. The CDR3 extends over 17 amino acids. The CDR3 coding sequence is TGCGCCAGCAGCCCCGGGACTAGCGGGGGAGTTCCAGATACGCAGTATTTT. Its translation is CASSPGTSGGVPDTQYF.

This clone has only one observation. This rearrangement joins TRBV27 to TRBJ2-7; TRBD1 aligns across 10 bases. This CDR3 is built from 14 residues. Germline CDR1 reads MNHEY; CDR2 reads SMNVEV (reference sequence). With 3 bases clipped from V and 7 bases from J, the junction kept 6 bases outside the gene matches. The CDR3: CASSLVGQGREQYF. As DNA, the CDR3 is TGTGCCAGCAGTTTGGTGGGACAGGGGAGAGAGCAGTACTTC.

This sequence joins TRBV19 and TRBJ2-1, with 12 bases that match TRBD2. After removal of 7 bases from V and 9 bases from J, the junction contained 13 bases not matched to a gene. The length of the CDR3 is 16 residues. In germline, CDR1 is LNHDA, CDR2 SQIVND (reference sequence). CDR3 sequence (DNA): TGTGCCAGTACTTCCGGGACTAGCGGGCTTCGGGGTGAGCAGTTCTTC. Protein product: CASTSGTSGLRGEQFF.